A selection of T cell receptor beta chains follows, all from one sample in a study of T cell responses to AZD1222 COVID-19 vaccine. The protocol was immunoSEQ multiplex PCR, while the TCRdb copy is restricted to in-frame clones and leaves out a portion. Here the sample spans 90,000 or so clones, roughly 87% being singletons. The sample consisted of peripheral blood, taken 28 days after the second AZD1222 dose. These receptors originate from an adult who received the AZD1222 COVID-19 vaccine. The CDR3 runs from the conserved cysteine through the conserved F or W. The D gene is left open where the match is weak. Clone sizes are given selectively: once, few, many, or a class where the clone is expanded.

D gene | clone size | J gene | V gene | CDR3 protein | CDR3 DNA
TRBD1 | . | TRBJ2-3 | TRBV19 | CASSADRVSTDTQYF | TGTGCCAGTAGTGCAGACAGGGTCAGCACAGATACGCAGTATTTT
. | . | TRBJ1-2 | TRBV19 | CASSIGYGYTF | TGTGCCAGTAGTATTGGTTACGGCTACACCTTC
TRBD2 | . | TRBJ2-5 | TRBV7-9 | CASSPGLAGFYQETQYF | TGTGCCAGCAGCCCGGGACTAGCGGGTTTTTACCAAGAGACCCAGTACTTC
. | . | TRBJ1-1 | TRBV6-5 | CASRHRQANTEAFF | TGTGCCAGCAGACATAGACAGGCGAACACTGAAGCTTTCTTT
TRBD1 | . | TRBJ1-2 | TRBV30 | CAWVRDRANYGYTF | TGTGCCTGGGTCCGGGACAGGGCTAACTATGGCTACACCTTC
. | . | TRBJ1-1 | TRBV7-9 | CASSTTKGGTEAFF | TGTGCCAGCAGCACGACTAAGGGGGGCACTGAAGCTTTCTTT
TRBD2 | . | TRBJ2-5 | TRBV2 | CASIQEAAGDETQYF | TGTGCCAGCATCCAGGAGGCGGCGGGGGATGAGACCCAGTACTTC
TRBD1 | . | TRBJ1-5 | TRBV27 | CASGTAASNQPQHF | TGTGCCAGTGGGACAGCGGCTAGCAATCAGCCCCAGCATTTT
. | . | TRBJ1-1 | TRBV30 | CAWSPRDVSLMNTEAFF | TGTGCCTGGAGTCCTCGGGACGTCTCATTAATGAACACTGAAGCTTTCTTT
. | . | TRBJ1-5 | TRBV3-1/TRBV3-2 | CASSQVSGGGQPQHF | TGTGCCAGCAGCCAAGTATCAGGCGGGGGTCAGCCCCAGCATTTT
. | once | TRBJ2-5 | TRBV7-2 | CASRATWSSQETQYF | TGTGCCAGCAGGGCGACTTGGTCCTCGCAAGAGACCCAGTACTTC
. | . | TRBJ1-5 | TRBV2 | CASKAGFVNQPQHF | TGTGCCAGCAAGGCCGGGTTTGTCAATCAGCCCCAGCATTTT
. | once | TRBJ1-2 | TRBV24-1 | CATSDNSGYTF | TGTGCCACCAGTGATAATAGTGGCTACACCTTC
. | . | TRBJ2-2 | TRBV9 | CASSVVSTGELFF | TGTGCCAGCAGCGTGGTTAGCACCGGGGAGCTGTTTTTT
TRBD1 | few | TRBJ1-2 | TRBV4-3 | CASSQTGGTGVSGYTF | TGCGCCAGCAGCCAGACGGGAGGGACAGGGGTATCTGGCTACACCTTC
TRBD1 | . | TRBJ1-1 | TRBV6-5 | CASSGQGISNTEAFF | TGTGCCAGCAGCGGACAGGGGATCTCGAACACTGAAGCTTTCTTT
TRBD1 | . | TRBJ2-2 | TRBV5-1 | CASSPGQGAAGELFF | TGCGCCAGCAGCCCGGGACAGGGGGCGGCTGGGGAGCTGTTTTTT
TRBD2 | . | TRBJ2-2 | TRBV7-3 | CASSPGARGANTGELFF | TGTGCCAGCAGCCCGGGCGCGCGGGGGGCCAACACCGGGGAGCTGTTTTTT
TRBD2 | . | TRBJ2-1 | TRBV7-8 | CASSLGPAGGNEQFF | TGTGCCAGCAGCTTAGGCCCAGCCGGGGGGAATGAGCAGTTCTTC
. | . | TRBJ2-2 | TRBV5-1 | CASSFAGATGELFF | TGCGCCAGCAGCTTTGCAGGGGCCACCGGGGAGCTGTTTTTT
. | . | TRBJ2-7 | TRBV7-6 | CASSLSVDGPYEQYF | TGTGCCAGCAGCTTGAGCGTGGACGGACCCTACGAGCAGTACTTC
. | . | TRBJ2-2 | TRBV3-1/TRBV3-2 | CASSTVSSSGELFF | TGTGCCAGCAGCACGGTATCGTCCTCCGGGGAGCTGTTTTTT
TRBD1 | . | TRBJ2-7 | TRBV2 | CASSPGQGSQTLTYEQYF | TGTGCCAGCAGTCCGGGACAGGGATCCCAAACCTTGACTTACGAGCAGTACTTC
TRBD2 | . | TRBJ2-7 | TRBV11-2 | CASSVSGGGSYEQYF | TGTGCCAGCAGCGTTAGCGGGGGAGGCTCCTACGAGCAGTACTTC